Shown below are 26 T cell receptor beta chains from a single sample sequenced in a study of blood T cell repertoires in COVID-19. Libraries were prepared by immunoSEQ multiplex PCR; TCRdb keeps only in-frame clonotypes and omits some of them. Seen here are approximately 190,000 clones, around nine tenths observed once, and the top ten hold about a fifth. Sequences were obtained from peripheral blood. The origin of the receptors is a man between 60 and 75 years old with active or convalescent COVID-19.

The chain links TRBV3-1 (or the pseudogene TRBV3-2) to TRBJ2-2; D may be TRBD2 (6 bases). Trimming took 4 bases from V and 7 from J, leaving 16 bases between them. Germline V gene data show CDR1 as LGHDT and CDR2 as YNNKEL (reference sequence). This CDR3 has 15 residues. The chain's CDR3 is CASSPLTRRIGELFF. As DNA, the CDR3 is TGTGCCAGCAGCCCCCTGACTAGACGGATCGGGGAGCTGTTTTTT.

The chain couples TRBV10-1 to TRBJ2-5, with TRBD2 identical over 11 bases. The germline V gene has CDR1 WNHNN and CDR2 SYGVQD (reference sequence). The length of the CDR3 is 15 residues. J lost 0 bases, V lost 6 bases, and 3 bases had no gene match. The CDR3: CASRLAGGYQETQYF. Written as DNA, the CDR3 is TGCGCCAGCAGGTTAGCGGGGGGGTACCAAGAGACCCAGTACTTC.

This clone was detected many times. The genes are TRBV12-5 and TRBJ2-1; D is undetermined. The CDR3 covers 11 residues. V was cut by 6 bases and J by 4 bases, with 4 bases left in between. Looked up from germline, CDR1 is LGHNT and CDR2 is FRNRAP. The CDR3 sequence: CASGRYNEQFF. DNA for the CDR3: TGTGCTAGTGGCCGGTACAATGAGCAGTTCTTC.

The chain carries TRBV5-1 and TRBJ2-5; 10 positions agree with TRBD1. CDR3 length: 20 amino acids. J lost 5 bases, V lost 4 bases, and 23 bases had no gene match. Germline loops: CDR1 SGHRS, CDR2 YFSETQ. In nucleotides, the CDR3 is TGCGCCAGCAGCCAACCGGGACAGGGGTCAATCCCCAGAGATTGGGAGACCCAGTACTTC. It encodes CASSQPGQGSIPRDWETQYF.

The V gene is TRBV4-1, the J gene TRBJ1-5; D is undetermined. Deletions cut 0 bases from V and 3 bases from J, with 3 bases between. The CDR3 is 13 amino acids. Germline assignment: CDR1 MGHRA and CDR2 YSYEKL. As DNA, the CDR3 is TGCGCCAGCAGCCAAGACGTCAATCAGCCCCAGCATTTT. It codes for CASSQDVNQPQHF.

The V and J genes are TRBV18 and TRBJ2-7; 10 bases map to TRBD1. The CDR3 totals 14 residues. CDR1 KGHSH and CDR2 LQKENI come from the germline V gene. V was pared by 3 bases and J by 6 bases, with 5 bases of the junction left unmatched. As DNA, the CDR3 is TGTGCCAGCTCACCGGGGACAGGGGAATTCGAGCAGTACTTC. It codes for CASSPGTGEFEQYF.

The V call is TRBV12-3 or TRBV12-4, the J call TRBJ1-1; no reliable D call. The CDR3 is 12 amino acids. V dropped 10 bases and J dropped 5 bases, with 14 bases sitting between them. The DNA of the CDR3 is TGTGCCACCGCCGTCGGGGAGACTGAAGCTTTCTTT. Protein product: CATAVGETEAFF.

CDR3 sequence: CASSVPSTGGFETQYF. In DNA, the CDR3 is TGTGCCAGCAGTGTGCCCTCAACGGGGGGGTTTGAGACCCAGTACTTC. The rearrangement joins TRBV5-4 to TRBJ2-5; 8 bases match TRBD2. CDR1 is SGHNT and CDR2 is YYREEE in the germline V gene (reference sequence). This CDR3 region has 16 residues. Trimming at V came to 5 bases and at J to 5 bases, leaving 14 bases not matched to a gene.

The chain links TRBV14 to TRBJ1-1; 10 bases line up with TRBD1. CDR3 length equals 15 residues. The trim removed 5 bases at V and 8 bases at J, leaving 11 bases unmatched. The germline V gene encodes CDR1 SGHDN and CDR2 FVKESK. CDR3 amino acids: CASSFRGGQGYEAFF. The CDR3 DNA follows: TGTGCCAGCAGCTTTCGCGGGGGACAGGGGTACGAAGCTTTCTTT.

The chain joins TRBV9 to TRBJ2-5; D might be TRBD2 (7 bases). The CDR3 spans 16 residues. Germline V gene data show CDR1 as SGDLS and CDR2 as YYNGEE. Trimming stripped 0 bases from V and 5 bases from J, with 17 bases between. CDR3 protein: CASSVVGGPPEETQYF. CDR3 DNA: TGTGCCAGCAGCGTAGTGGGGGGGCCTCCGGAGGAGACCCAGTACTTC. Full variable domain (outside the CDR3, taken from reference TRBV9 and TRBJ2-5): DSGVTQTPKHLITATGQRVTLRCSPRSGDLSVYWYQQSLDQGLQFLIQYYNGEERAKGNILERFSAQQFPDLHSELNLSSLELGDSALYFCASSVVGGPPEETQYFGPGTRLLVL.

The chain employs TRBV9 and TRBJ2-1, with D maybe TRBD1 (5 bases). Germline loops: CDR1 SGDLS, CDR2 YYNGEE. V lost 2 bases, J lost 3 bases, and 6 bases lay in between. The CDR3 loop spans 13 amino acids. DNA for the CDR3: TGTGCCAGCAGCGTCGACAGCTACAATGAGCAGTTCTTC. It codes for CASSVDSYNEQFF.

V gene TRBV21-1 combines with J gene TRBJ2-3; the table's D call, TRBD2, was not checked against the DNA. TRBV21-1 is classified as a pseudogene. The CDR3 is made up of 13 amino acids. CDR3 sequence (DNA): TGTGCCAACTACTCCCACATCCCAGATACGCAGTATTTT. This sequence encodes CANYSHIPDTQYF.

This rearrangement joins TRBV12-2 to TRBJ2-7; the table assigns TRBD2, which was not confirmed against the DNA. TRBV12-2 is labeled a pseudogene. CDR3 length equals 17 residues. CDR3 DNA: TGTGCAAGTCGCCTAGACACGGGTATTCCCCCTCCTTGGGAGCAGTACTTC. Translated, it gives CASRLDTGIPPPWEQYF.

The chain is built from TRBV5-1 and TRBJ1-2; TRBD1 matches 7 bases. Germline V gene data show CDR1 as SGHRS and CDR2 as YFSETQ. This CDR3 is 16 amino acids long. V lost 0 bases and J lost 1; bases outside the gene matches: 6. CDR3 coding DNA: TGCGCCAGCAGCTTGGGGGGACAGCTTAATAACTATGGCTACACCTTC. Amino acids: CASSLGGQLNNYGYTF.

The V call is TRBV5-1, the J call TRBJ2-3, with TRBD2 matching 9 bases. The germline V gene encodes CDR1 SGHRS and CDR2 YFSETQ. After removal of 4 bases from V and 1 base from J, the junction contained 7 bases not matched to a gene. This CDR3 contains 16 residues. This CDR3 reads CASSKIQRGGTDTQYF. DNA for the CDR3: TGCGCCAGCAGCAAGATCCAGCGGGGGGGCACAGATACGCAGTATTTT.

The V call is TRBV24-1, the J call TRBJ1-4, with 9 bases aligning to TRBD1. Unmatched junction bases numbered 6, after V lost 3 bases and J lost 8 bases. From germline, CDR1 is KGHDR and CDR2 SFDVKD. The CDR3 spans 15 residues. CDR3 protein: CATSDGGQGSEKLFF. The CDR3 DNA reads TGTGCCACCAGTGATGGGGGACAGGGCAGCGAAAAACTGTTTTTT.

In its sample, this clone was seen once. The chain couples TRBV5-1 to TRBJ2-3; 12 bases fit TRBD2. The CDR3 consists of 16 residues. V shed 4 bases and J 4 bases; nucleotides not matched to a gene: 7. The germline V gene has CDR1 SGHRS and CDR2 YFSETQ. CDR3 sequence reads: CASSPGLAGFPDTQYF. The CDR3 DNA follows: TGCGCCAGCAGCCCCGGACTAGCGGGGTTCCCAGATACGCAGTATTTT.

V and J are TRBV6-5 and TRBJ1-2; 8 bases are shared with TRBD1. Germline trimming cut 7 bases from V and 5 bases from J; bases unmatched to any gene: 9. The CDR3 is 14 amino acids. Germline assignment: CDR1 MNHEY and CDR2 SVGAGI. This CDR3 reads CASMSVQGAYGYTF. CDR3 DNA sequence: TGTGCCAGCATGAGCGTGCAGGGGGCATATGGCTACACCTTC.

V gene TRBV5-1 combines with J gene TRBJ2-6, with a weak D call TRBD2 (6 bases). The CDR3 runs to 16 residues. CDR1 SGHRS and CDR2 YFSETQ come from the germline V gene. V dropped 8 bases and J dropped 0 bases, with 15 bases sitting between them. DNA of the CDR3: TGCGCCAGTTCGTCGGGGGTGGCCTCTGGGGCCAACGTCCTGACTTTC. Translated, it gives CASSSGVASGANVLTF.

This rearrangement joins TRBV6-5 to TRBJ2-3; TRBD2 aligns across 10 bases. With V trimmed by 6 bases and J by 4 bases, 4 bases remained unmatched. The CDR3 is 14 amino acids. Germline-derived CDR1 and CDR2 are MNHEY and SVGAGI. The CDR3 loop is CASRSSGGADTQYF. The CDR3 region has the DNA TGTGCCAGCAGATCAAGCGGGGGGGCAGATACGCAGTATTTT.

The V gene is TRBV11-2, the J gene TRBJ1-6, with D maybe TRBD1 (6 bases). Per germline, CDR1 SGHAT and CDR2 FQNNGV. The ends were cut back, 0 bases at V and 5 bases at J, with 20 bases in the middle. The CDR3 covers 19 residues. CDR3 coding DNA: TGTGCCAGCAGCTTAGAATCCAGGGGCCTGCGGACTGATAATTCACCCCTCCACTTT. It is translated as CASSLESRGLRTDNSPLHF.

CDR3 in DNA: TGTGCCACCAGTGACCACGGACAGGGTACAGAGACCCAGTACTTC. Its protein is CATSDHGQGTETQYF. The gene calls are TRBV24-1 and TRBJ2-5; the match to TRBD1 covers 8 bases. The CDR3 has 15 amino acids. The germline CDR1 and CDR2 sequences are KGHDR and SFDVKD. V dropped 4 bases and J dropped 4; count of bases not matched to a gene: 7.

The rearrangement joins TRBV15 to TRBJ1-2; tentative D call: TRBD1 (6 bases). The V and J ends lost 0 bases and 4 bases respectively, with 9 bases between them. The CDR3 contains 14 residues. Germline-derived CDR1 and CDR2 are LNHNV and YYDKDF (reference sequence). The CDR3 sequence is CATSRDRDTYGYTF. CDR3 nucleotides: TGTGCCACCAGCAGAGACCGGGACACCTATGGCTACACCTTC.

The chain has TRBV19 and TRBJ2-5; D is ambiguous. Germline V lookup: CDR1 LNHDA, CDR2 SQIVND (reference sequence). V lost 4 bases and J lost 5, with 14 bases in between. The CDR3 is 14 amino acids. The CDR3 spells CASSNLRVRETQYF. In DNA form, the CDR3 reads TGTGCCAGTAGTAACCTACGGGTCCGGGAGACCCAGTACTTC.

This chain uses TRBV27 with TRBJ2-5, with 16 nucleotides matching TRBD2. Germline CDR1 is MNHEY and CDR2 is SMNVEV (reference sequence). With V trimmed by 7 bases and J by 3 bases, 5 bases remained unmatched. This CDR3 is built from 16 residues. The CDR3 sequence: CASNLGLAGGEETQYF. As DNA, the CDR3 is TGTGCCAGCAACCTGGGACTAGCGGGGGGGGAAGAGACCCAGTACTTC.

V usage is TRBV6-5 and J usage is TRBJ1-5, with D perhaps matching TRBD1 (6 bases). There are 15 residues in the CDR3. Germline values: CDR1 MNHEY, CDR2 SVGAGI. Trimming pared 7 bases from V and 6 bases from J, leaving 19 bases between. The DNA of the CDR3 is TGTGCCAGCACTGGGGCAGGGGCGTCGGGTCAGCCCCAGCATTTT. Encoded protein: CASTGAGASGQPQHF.